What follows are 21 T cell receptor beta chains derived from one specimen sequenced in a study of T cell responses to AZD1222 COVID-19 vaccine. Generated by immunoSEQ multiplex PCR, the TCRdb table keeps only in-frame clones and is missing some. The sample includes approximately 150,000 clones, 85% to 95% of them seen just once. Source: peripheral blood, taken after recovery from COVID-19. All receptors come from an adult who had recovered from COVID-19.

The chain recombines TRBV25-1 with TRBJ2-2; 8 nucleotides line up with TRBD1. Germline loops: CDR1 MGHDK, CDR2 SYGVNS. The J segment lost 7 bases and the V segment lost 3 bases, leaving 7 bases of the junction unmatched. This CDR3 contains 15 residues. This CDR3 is CASSDTQGAGGELFF. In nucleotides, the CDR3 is TGTGCCAGCAGTGACACTCAGGGGGCAGGCGGGGAGCTGTTTTTT.

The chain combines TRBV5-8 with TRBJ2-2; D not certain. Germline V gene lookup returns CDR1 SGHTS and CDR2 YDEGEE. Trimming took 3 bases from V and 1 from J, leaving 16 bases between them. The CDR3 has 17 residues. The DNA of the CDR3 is TGTGCCAGCAGCTCATCGACGCCCTACGTGAACACCGGGGAGCTGTTTTTT. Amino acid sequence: CASSSSTPYVNTGELFF.

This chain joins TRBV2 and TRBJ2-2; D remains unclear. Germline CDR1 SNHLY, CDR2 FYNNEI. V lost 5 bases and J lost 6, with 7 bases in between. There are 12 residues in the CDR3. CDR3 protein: CASSFRPGELFF. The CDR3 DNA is TGTGCCAGCAGTTTCCGCCCCGGGGAGCTGTTTTTT.

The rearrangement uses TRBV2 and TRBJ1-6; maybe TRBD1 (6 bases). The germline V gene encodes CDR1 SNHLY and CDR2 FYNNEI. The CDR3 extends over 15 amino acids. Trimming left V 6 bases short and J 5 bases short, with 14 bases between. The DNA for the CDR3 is TGTGCCAGCAGCCAAACAGGGCTCAATAATTCACCCCTCCACTTT. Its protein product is CASSQTGLNNSPLHF.

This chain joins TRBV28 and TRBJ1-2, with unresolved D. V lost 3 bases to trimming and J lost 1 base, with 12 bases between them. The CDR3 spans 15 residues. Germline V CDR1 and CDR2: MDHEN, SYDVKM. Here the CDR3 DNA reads TGTGCCAGCAGTTTCCCCACGGAGGGTAACTATGGCTACACCTTC. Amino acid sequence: CASSFPTEGNYGYTF.

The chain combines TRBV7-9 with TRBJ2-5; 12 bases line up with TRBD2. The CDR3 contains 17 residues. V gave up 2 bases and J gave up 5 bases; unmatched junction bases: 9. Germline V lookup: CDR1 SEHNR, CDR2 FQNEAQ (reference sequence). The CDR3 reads CASSLTLAGGPGETQYF. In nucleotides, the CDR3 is TGTGCCAGCAGCTTAACCCTAGCGGGAGGGCCTGGGGAGACCCAGTACTTC. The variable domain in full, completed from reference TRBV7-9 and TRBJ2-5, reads DTGVSQNPRHKITKRGQNVTFRCDPISEHNRLYWYRQTLGQGPEFLTYFQNEAQLEKSRLLSDRFSAERPKGSFSTLEIQRTEQGDSAMYLCASSLTLAGGPGETQYFGPGTRLLVL.

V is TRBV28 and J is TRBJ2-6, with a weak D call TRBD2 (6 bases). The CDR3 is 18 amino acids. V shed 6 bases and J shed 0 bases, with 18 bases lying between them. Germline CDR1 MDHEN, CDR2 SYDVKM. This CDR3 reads CASSPTRGSGSGANVLTF. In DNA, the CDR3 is TGTGCCAGCAGCCCTACTCGGGGGTCGGGCTCTGGGGCCAACGTCCTGACTTTC.

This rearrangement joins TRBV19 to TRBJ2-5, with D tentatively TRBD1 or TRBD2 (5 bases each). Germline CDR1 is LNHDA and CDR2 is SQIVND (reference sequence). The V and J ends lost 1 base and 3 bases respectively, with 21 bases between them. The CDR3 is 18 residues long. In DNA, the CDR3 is TGTGCCAGTAGTATAGGGTCGAGTCGTCACGGGGACGAAGAGACCCAGTACTTC. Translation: CASSIGSSRHGDEETQYF. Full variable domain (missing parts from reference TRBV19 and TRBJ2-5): DGGITQSPKYLFRKEGQNVTLSCEQNLNHDAMYWYRQDPGQGLRLIYYSQIVNDFQKGDIAEGYSVSREKKESFPLTVTSAQKNPTAFYLCASSIGSSRHGDEETQYFGPGTRLLVL.

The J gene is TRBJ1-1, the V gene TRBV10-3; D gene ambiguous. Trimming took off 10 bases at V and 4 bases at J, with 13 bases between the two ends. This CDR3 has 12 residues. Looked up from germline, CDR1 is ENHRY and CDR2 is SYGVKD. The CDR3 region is CASRDLGTEAFF. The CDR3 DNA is TGTGCCAGTCGGGATCTTGGCACTGAAGCTTTCTTT.

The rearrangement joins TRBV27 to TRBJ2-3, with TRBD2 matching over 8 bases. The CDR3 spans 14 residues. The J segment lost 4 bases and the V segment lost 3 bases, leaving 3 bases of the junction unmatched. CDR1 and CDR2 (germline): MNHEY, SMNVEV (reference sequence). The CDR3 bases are TGTGCCAGCAGTTTGGCGGGAGGCCCAGATACGCAGTATTTT. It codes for CASSLAGGPDTQYF.

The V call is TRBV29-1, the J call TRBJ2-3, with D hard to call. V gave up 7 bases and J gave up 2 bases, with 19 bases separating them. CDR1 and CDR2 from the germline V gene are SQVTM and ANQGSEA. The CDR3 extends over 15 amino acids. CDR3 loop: CSGIWSWDLTDTQYF. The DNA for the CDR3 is TGCAGCGGAATCTGGAGCTGGGATCTCACAGATACGCAGTATTTT.

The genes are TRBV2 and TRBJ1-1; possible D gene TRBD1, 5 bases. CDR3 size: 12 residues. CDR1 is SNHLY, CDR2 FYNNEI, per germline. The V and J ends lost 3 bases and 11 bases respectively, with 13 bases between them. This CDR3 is CASSERGLLAFF. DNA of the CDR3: TGTGCCAGCAGTGAGAGGGGTTTGCTGGCTTTCTTT.

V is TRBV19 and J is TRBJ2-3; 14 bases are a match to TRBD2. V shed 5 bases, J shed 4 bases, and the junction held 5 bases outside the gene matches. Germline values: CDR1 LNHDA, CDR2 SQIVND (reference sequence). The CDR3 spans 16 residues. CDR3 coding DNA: TGTGCCAGTAGTGGGACTAGCGGGAGATCGGCAGATACGCAGTATTTT. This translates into CASSGTSGRSADTQYF. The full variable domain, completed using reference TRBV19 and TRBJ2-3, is DGGITQSPKYLFRKEGQNVTLSCEQNLNHDAMYWYRQDPGQGLRLIYYSQIVNDFQKGDIAEGYSVSREKKESFPLTVTSAQKNPTAFYLCASSGTSGRSADTQYFGPGTRLTVL.

The CDR3 loop reads CASSLTSVRTGELFF. In nucleotides, the CDR3 is TGTGCCAGCAGCTTGACTAGTGTTCGAACCGGGGAGCTGTTTTTT. The chain couples TRBV5-4 to TRBJ2-2, with D tentatively TRBD2 (5 bases). Trimming stripped 1 base from V and 5 bases from J, with 12 bases between. The CDR3 is 15 amino acids. The V gene's germline CDR1 is SGHNT and CDR2 YYREEE (reference sequence).

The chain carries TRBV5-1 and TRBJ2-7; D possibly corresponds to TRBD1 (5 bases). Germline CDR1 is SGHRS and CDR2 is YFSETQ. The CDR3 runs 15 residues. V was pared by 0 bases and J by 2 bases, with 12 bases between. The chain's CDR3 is CASSLGQGTPYEQYF. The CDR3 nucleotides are TGCGCCAGCAGCTTGGGGCAGGGAACCCCCTACGAGCAGTACTTC.

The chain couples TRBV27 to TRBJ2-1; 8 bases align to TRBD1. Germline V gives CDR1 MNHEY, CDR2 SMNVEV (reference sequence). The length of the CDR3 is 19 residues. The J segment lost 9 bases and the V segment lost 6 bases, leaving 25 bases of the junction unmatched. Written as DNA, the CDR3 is TGTGCCAGCAGCCCCGGACAGGGAAGGGGCTCGGTACGTCGCCTTGAGCAGTTCTTC. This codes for CASSPGQGRGSVRRLEQFF.

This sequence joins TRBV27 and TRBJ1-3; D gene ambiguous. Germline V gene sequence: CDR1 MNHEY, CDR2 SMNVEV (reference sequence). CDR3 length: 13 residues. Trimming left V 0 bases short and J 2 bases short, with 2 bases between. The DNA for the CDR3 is TGTGCCAGCAGTTTATCGCCTGGAAACACCATATATTTT. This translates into CASSLSPGNTIYF.

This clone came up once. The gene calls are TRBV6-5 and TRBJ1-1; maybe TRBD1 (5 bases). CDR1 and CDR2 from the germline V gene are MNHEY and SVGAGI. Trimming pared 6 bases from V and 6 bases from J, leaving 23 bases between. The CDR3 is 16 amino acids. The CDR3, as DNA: TGTGCCAGCAGCTACACCTTAAACCTCCGGGGCGCTGAAGCTTTCTTT. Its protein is CASSYTLNLRGAEAFF.

CDR3: CASSFSGREGETQYF. DNA for the CDR3: TGTGCCAGCAGCTTCTCGGGGCGGGAAGGGGAGACCCAGTACTTC. J is TRBJ2-5 and V is TRBV7-9, with D possibly being TRBD2 (6 bases). Germline CDR1 reads SEHNR; CDR2 reads FQNEAQ (reference sequence). The CDR3 is 15 residues long. Trimming left V 3 bases short and J 5 bases short, with 16 bases between.

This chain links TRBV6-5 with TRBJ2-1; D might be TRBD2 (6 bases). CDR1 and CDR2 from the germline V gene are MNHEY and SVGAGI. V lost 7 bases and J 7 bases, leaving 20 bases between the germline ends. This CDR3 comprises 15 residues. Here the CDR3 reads CASKLAVLPANEQFF. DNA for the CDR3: TGTGCCAGCAAACTAGCAGTCCTCCCGGCGAATGAGCAGTTCTTC.

The CDR3 DNA sequence: TGCGCCAGCAGCCGGAACAACAGGGTCTCTAATGAAAAACTGTTTTTT. This sequence encodes CASSRNNRVSNEKLFF. The gene calls are TRBV4-1 and TRBJ1-4, with D perhaps TRBD1 (6 bases). The CDR3 totals 16 residues. With 4 bases removed from V and 3 bases from J, the gap between germline ends came to 15 bases. Germline V gene data show CDR1 as MGHRA and CDR2 as YSYEKL.